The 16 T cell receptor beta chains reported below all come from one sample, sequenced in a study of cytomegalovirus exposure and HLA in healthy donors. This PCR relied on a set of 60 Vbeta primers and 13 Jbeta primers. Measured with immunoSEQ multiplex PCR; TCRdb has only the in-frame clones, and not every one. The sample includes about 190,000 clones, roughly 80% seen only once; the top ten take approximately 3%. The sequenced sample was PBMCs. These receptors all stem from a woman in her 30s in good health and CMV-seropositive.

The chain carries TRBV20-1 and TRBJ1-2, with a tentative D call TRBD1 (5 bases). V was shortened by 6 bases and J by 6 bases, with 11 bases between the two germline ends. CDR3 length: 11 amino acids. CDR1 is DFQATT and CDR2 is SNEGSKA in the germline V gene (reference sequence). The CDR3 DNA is TGCAGTGCCCGCTACAGGAATGGCTACACCTTC. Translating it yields CSARYRNGYTF.

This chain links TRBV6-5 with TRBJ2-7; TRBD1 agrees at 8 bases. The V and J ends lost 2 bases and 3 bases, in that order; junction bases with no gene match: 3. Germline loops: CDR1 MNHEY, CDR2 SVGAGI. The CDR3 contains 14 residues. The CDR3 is CASSYTTGDYEQYF. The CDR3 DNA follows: TGTGCCAGCAGTTACACGACAGGGGACTACGAGCAGTACTTC.

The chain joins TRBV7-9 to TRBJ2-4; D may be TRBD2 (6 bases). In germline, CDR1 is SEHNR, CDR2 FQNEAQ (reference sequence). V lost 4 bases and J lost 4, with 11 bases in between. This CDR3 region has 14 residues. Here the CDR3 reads CASSSTGEKNIQYF. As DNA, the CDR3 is TGTGCCAGCAGCTCCACGGGAGAAAAAAACATTCAGTACTTC.

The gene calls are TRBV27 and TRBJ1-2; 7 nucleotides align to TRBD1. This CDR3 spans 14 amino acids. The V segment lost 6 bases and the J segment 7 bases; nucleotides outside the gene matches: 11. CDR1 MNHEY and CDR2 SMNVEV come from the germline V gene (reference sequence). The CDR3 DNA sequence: TGTGCCAGCAGGCCGAACAGGGGAGTTGGTGGCTACACCTTC. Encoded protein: CASRPNRGVGGYTF.

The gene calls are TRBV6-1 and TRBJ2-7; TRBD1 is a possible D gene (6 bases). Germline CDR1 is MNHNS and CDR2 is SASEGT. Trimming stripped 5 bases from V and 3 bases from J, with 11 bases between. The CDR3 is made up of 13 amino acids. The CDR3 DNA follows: TGTGCCAGCAGTCTGGGACACTTCTACGAGCAGTACTTC. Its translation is CASSLGHFYEQYF.

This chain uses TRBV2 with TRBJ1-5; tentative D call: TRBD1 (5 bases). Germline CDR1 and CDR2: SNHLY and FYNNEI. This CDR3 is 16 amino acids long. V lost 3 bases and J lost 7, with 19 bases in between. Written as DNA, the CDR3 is TGTGCCAGCAGTGACCCAGGCAGGGAAGTAAACCAGCCCCAGCATTTT. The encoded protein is CASSDPGREVNQPQHF.

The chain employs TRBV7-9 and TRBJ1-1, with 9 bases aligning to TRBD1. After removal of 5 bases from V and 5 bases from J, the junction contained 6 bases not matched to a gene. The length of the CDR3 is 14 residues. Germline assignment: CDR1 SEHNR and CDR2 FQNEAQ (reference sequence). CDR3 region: CASSAQGALTEAFF. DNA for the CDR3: TGTGCCAGCAGCGCACAGGGGGCTTTAACTGAAGCTTTCTTT.

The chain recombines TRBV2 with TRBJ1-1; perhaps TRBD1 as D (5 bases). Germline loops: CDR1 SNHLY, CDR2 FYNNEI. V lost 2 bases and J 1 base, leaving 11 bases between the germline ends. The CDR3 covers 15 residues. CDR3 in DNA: TGTGCCAGCAGTGAATCGGGGGATCCGAACACTGAAGCTTTCTTT. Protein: CASSESGDPNTEAFF.

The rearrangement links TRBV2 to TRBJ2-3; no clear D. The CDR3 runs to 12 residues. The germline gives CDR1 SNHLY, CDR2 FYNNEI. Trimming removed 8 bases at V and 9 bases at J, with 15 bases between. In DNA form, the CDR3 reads TGTGCCAGCGCTTCCGAGCCGAAAACGCAGTATTTT. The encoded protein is CASASEPKTQYF. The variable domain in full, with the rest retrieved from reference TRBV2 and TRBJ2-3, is EPEVTQTPSHQVTQMGQEVILRCVPISNHLYFYWYRQILGQKVEFLVSFYNNEISEKSEIFDDQFSVERPDGSNFTLKIRSTKLEDSAMYFCASASEPKTQYFGPGTRLTVL.

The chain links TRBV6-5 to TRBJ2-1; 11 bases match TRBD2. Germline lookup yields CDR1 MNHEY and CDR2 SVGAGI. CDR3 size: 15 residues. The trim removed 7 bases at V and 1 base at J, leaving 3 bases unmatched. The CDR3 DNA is TGTGCCAGCAAGACTAGCGGGATATCCTACAATGAGCAGTTCTTC. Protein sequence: CASKTSGISYNEQFF.

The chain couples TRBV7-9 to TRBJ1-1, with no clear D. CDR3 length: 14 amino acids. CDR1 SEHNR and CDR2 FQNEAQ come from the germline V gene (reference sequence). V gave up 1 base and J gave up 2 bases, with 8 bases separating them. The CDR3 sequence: CASSLGEGNTEAFF. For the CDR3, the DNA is TGTGCCAGCAGCTTAGGCGAGGGAAACACTGAAGCTTTCTTT.

This CDR3 is CASSRDRSRPGANVLTF. The CDR3 DNA is TGTGCCAGCAGTCGGGACAGGAGCCGCCCTGGGGCCAACGTCCTGACTTTC. The chain employs TRBV27 and TRBJ2-6; TRBD1 matches at 8 bases. This CDR3 region has 17 residues. Trimming took 5 bases from V and 2 from J; bases not matched to a gene: 8. The germline V gene has CDR1 MNHEY and CDR2 SMNVEV (reference sequence).

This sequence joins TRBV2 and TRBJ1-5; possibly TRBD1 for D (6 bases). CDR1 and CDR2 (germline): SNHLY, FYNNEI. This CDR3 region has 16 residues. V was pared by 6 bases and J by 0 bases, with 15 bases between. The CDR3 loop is CASRAGQSYSNQPQHF. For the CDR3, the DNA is TGTGCCAGCAGGGCCGGACAGAGCTATAGCAATCAGCCCCAGCATTTT.

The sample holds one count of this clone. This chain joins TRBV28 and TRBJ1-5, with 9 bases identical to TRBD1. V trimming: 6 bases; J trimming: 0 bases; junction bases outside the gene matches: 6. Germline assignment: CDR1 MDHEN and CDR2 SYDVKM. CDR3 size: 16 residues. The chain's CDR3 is CASSLGQGYSNQPQHF. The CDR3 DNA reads TGTGCCAGCAGCTTGGGACAGGGCTATAGCAATCAGCCCCAGCATTTT.

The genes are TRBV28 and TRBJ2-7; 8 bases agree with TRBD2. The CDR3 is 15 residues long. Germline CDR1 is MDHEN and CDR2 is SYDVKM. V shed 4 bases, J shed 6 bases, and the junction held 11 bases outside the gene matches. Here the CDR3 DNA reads TGTGCCAGCAGTTCGCCGGGCACGGGGGGGAGCGAGCAGTACTTC. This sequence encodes CASSSPGTGGSEQYF.

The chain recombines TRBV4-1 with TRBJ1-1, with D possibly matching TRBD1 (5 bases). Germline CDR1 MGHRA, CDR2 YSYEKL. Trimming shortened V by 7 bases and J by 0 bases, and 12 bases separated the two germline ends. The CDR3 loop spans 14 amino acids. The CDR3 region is CASTLTVMNTEAFF. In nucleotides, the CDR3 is TGCGCCAGCACACTGACAGTAATGAACACTGAAGCTTTCTTT.